This TCR beta chain stems from a study of regulatory T cells in long-lasting Graves disease. The CDR3 loop spans 14 amino acids. V was pared by 2 bases and J by 3 bases, with 3 bases of the junction left unmatched. Germline V gene data show CDR1 as SGDLS and CDR2 as YYNGEE. Library construction for TCR beta used iRepertoire HTBI primers and Arm-PCR of CDR3 regions. TCRdb re-called the multiplex PCR reads with MiXCR, one entry per CDR3 protein. The repertoire holds 700,000 or so distinct CDR3 sequences, with around 30% as singletons. Time point described: persistent/refractory GD, antithyroid drugs over 5 years with positive TRAb. Construction of the TCR library relied on RNA isolated from PBMCs. Peripheral blood, roughly 9.2 milliliters per patient, was collected in EDTA tubes. As regards this clonotype: Its antigen is unknown.

Study results and limitations: When disease was persistent, TRBV28, TRBJ1-2 and TRBJ2-5 were the favored segments.

The sample consisted of peripheral blood mononuclear cells (PBMCs), taken when the disease was refractory, from a patient treated with antithyroid drugs. The rearrangement links TRBV9 to TRBJ1-1, with 8 bases fitting TRBD1. This clonotype was obtained from a female donor with Graves disease. The CDR3 DNA sequence: TGTGCCAGCAGCGTGACAGGGGCGTACACTGAAGCTTTCTTT. It codes for CASSVTGAYTEAFF.